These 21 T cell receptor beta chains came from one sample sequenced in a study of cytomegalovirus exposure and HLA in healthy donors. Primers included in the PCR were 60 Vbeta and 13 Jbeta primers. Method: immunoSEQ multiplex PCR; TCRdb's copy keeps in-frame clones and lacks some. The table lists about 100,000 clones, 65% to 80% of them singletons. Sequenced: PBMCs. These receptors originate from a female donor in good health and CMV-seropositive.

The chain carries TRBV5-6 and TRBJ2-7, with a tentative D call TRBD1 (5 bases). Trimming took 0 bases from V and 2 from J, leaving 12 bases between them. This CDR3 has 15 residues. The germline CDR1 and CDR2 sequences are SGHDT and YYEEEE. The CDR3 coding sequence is TGTGCCAGCAGCTTGGCCAGGGCAATCACCTACGAGCAGTACTTC. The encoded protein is CASSLARAITYEQYF.

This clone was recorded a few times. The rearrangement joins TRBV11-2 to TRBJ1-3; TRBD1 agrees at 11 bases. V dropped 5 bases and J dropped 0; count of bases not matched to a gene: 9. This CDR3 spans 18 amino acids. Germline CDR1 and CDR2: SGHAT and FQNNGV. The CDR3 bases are TGTGCCAGCAGCCCCCGGGACAGGGGGTCTCCCTCTGGAAACACCATATATTTT. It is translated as CASSPRDRGSPSGNTIYF. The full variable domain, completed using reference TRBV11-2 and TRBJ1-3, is EAGVAQSPRYKIIEKRQSVAFWCNPISGHATLYWYQQILGQGPKLLIQFQNNGVVDDSQLPKDRFSAERLKGVDSTLKIQPAKLEDSAVYLCASSPRDRGSPSGNTIYFGEGSWLTVV.

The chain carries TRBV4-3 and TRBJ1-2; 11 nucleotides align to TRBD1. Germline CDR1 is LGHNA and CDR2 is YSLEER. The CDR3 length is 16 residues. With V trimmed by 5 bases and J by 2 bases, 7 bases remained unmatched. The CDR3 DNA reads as TGCGCCAGCAGCGAAGGGAGGACAGGGGGCAACTATGGCTACACCTTC. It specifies CASSEGRTGGNYGYTF.

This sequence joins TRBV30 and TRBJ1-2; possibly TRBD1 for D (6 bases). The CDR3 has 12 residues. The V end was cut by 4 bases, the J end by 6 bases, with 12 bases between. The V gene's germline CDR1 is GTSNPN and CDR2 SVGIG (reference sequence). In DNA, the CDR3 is TGTGCCTGGAAGGCTGGGGGCCATGGCTACACCTTC. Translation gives CAWKAGGHGYTF.

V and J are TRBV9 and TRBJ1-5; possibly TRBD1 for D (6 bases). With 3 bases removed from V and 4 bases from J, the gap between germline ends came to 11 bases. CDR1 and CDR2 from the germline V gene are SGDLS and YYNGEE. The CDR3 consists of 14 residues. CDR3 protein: CASSATGQNQPQHF. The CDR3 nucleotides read TGTGCCAGCAGCGCTACAGGACAGAATCAGCCCCAGCATTTT.

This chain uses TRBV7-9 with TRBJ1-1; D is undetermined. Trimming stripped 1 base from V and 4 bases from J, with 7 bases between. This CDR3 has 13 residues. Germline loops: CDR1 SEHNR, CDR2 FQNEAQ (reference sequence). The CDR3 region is CASSLVGATEAFF. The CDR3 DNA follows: TGTGCCAGCAGCTTAGTGGGCGCCACTGAAGCTTTCTTT.

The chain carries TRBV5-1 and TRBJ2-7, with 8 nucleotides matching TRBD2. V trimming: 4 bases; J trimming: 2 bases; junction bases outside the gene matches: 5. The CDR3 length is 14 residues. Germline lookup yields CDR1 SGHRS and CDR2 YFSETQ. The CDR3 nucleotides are TGCGCCAGCAGCCGTAGCGGGACCCCCTACGAGCAGTACTTC. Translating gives CASSRSGTPYEQYF.

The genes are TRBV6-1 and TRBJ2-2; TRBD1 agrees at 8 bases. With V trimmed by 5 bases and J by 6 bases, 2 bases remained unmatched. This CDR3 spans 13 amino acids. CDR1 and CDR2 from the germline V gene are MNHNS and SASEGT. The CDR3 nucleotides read TGTGCCAGCAGTCAGGACAGGGCCGGGGAGCTGTTTTTT. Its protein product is CASSQDRAGELFF.

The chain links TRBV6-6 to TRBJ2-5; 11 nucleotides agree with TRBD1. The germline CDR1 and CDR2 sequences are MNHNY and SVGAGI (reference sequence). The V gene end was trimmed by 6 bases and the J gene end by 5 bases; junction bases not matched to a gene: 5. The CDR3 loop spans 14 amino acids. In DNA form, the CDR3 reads TGTGCCAGCAGGCCGGGACAGGGGGACGAGACCCAGTACTTC. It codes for CASRPGQGDETQYF.

CDR3 protein: CASSRTGTIRETQYF. The CDR3 region has the DNA TGTGCCAGCAGCCGGACAGGGACTATTAGAGAGACCCAGTACTTC. This chain uses TRBV7-8 with TRBJ2-5; tentatively, D is TRBD1 (8 bases). The CDR3 extends over 15 amino acids. V was cut by 5 bases and J by 4 bases, with 17 bases left in between. Germline V CDR1 and CDR2: SGHVS, FQNEAQ.

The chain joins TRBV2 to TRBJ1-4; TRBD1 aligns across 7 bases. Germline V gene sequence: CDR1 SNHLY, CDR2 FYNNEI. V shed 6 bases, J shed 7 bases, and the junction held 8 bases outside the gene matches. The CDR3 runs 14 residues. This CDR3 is CASRGDSGGEKLFF. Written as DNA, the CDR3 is TGTGCCAGCAGGGGGGACAGTGGAGGTGAAAAACTGTTTTTT.

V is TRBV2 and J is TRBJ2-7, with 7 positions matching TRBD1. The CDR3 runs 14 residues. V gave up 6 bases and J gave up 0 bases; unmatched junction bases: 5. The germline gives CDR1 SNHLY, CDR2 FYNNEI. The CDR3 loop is CASSWDSDSYEQYF. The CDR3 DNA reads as TGTGCCAGCAGCTGGGACAGCGACTCCTACGAGCAGTACTTC.

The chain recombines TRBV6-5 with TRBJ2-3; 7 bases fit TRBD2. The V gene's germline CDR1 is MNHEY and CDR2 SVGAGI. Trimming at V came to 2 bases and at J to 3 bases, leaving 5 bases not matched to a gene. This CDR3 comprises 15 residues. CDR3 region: CASSYRASGTDTQYF. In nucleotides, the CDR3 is TGTGCCAGCAGTTACCGGGCTAGCGGTACAGATACGCAGTATTTT.

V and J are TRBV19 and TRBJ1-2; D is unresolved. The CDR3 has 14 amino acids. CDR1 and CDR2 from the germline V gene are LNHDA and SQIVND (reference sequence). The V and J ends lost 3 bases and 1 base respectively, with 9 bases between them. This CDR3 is CASSIGGLNYGYTF. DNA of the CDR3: TGTGCCAGTAGTATCGGCGGTCTTAACTATGGCTACACCTTC.

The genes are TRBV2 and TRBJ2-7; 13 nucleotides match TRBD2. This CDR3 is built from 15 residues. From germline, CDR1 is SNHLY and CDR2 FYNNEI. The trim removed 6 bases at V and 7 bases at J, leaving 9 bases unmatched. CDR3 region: CASRSTSGRAWEQYF. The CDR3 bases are TGTGCCAGCAGATCCACTAGCGGGAGGGCCTGGGAGCAGTACTTC.

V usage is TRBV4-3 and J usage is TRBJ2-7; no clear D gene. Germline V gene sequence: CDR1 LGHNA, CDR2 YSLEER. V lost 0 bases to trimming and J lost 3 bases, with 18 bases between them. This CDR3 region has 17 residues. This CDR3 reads CASSQDLARSRSYEQYF. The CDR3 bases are TGCGCCAGCAGCCAAGATCTTGCGAGGTCCCGAAGCTACGAGCAGTACTTC.

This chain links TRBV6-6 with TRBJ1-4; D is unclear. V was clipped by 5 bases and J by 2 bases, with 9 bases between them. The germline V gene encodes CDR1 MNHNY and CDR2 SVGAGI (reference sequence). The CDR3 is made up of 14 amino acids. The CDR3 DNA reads TGTGCCAGCAGTGGAGGGTGGACTAATGAAAAACTGTTTTTT. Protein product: CASSGGWTNEKLFF.

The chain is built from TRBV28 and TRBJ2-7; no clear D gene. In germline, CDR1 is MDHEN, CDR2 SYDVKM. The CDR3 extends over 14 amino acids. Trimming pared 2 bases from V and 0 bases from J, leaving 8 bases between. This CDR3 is CASSLLDNSYEQYF. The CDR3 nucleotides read TGTGCCAGCAGTTTACTTGACAACTCCTACGAGCAGTACTTC.

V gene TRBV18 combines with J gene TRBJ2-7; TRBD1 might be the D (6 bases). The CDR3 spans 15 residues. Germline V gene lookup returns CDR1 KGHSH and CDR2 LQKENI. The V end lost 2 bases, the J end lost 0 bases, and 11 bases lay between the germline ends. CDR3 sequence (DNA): TGTGCCAGCTCACCAAGGACAGCAAGCTCCTACGAGCAGTACTTC. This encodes CASSPRTASSYEQYF.

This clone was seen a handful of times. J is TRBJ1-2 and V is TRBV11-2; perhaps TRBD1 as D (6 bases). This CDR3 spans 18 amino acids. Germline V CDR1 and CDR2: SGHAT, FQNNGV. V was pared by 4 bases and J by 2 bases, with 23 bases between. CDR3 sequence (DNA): TGTGCCAGCAGCTCCACCAGGGGCCCAATCAAGACGAACTATGGCTACACCTTC. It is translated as CASSSTRGPIKTNYGYTF.

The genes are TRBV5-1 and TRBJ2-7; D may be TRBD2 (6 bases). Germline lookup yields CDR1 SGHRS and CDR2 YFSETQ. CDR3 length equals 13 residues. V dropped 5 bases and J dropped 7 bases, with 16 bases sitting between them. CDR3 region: CASRQGGYGEQYF. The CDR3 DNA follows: TGCGCCAGCAGGCAGGGAGGATACGGGGAGCAGTACTTC. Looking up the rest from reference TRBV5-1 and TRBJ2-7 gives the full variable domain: KAGVTQTPRYLIKTRGQQVTLSCSPISGHRSVSWYQQTPGQGLQFLFEYFSETQRNKGNFPGRFSGRQFSNSRSEMNVSTLELGDSALYLCASRQGGYGEQYFGPGTRLTVT.